Listed here is a single T cell receptor (beta chain). Its antigen is unknown. This sample was included in a study of CD8 T cells in ankylosing spondylitis. Study findings and constraints: Some of the motif variants had earlier been found in reactive arthritis patients' fluid and blood.

MiXCR, run by TCRdb on the 5' RACE reads, gives a single entry per CDR3 protein. The sample contains 300,000 to 350,000 distinct CDR3 sequences, around 21% of which appear only once. Trimming cost V 1 base and J 2 bases, with 8 bases left between them. The length of the CDR3 is 14 residues. Germline V gene sequence: CDR1 LGHNA, CDR2 YNFKEQ. Material for sequencing was blood, either unsorted or a sorted T cell fraction (not recorded which). The chain recombines TRBV4-2 with TRBJ2-5; possibly TRBD2 for D (5 bases). The TCR comes from a female donor with ankylosing spondylitis or in good health (not recorded which). The CDR3 sequence: CASSQGRGQETQYF. CDR3 nucleotides: TGTGCCAGCAGCCAAGGTCGGGGACAAGAGACCCAGTACTTC.